The table lists the clone carrying this T cell receptor (beta chain) with a few counts. Its antigen remains unknown. These data are taken from a study of identical twins. Per germline, CDR1 SNHLY and CDR2 FYNNEI. The CDR3 totals 9 residues. V was clipped by 7 bases and J by 4 bases, with 0 bases between them. TCRdb analysed the 5' RACE reads with MiXCR anew, one entry per CDR3 protein. The data show 200,000 to 250,000 distinct CDR3 sequences, about 7.3% seen once. Broader study findings: Among out-of-frame alpha sequences shared by twins, low generation probability occurred in excess. Abundant beta clonotypes from cord blood bore fewer insertions; memory repertoires lacked this pattern. For zero-insertion analyses, partial confounding could come from invariant MAIT and iNKT cells.

The data were also submitted as part of a second study, on yellow fever vaccine responses in identical twins.

This receptor was taken from a woman aged 18-29 years in good health. Material: memory (CD45RO+) T cells sorted from blood. The chain is built from TRBV2 and TRBJ2-3; no clear D gene. The CDR3 nucleotides read TGTGCCAGCACAGATACGCAGTATTTT. Protein: CASTDTQYF.